Listed below are T cell receptor beta chains from one sample, sequenced in a study of shared clonotypes between healthy human individuals. Sequenced by immunoSEQ multiplex PCR; TCRdb stores in-frame clones only, minus some. The sample includes about 1.1 million clones, 60% to 85% of them seen just once. Sequencing used memory CD4+ T cells from PBMCs. The receptors come from a man younger than 35 in good health. Some clones in this sample may be carry-over from other donors' samples. Each CDR3 is given with its conserved first and last residue. A D gene is named only where the DNA matches it firmly. Expanded clones are given a class, and other clones once, few, many or no size at all.

clone size: -; D gene: TRBD2; V gene: TRBV7-2; J gene: TRBJ2-5; CDR3 DNA: TGTGCCAGCAGCCCCCAACCTCCCGGGACTAGCGGGACCCAGTACTTC; CDR3 protein: CASSPQPPGTSGTQYF
clone size: -; D gene: -; V gene: TRBV7-9; J gene: TRBJ1-3; CDR3 DNA: TGTGCCAGCAGCTCCCAAGGGGCGAGGGGAAACACCATATATTTT; CDR3 protein: CASSSQGARGNTIYF
clone size: -; D gene: -; V gene: TRBV7-8; J gene: TRBJ1-4; CDR3 DNA: TGTGCCAGCAGCCAGACGAGGGTTTCAGAAAAACTGTTTTTT; CDR3 protein: CASSQTRVSEKLFF
clone size: -; D gene: -; V gene: TRBV6-6; J gene: TRBJ2-2; CDR3 DNA: TGTGCCAGCAGCCGGACTGGGGGCGGGGAGCTGTTTTTT; CDR3 protein: CASSRTGGGELFF
clone size: -; D gene: -; V gene: TRBV28; J gene: TRBJ1-5; CDR3 DNA: TGTGCCAGCAGTTTGAGTCTCGGCAATCAGCCCCAGCATTTT; CDR3 protein: CASSLSLGNQPQHF
clone size: -; D gene: -; V gene: TRBV18; J gene: TRBJ1-1; CDR3 DNA: TGTGCCAGCTCACAGGGGGGAAAGGAAGCTTTCTTT; CDR3 protein: CASSQGGKEAFF
clone size: few; D gene: -; V gene: TRBV7-3; J gene: TRBJ1-3; CDR3 DNA: TGTGCCAGCAGCCCGGGGGGACCGCCTGGAAACACCATATATTTT; CDR3 protein: CASSPGGPPGNTIYF
clone size: -; D gene: -; V gene: TRBV7-8; J gene: TRBJ1-5; CDR3 DNA: TGTGCCAGCAGGCAAGCGGGATCGGATAGCAATCAGCCCCAGCATTTT; CDR3 protein: CASRQAGSDSNQPQHF
clone size: -; D gene: -; V gene: TRBV10-3; J gene: TRBJ2-6; CDR3 DNA: TGTGCCATCAGTGCGGTGACCTGTATACAAAGTCGTGCCAACGTCCTGACTTTC; CDR3 protein: CAISAVTCIQSRANVLTF
clone size: -; D gene: -; V gene: TRBV28; J gene: TRBJ1-4; CDR3 DNA: TGTGCCAGCAGTTTTACTGAAAAACTGTTTTTT; CDR3 protein: CASSFTEKLFF
clone size: -; D gene: TRBD2; V gene: TRBV4-3; J gene: TRBJ2-7; CDR3 DNA: TGCGCCAGCAGCCAAGGCCTAGCGGGTTCCCGCCCTCACTTC; CDR3 protein: CASSQGLAGSRPHF
clone size: once; D gene: -; V gene: TRBV28; J gene: TRBJ2-5; CDR3 DNA: TGTGCCAGCAGTTTGAGTCCGGCCCAAGAGACCCAGTACTTC; CDR3 protein: CASSLSPAQETQYF
clone size: -; D gene: -; V gene: TRBV2; J gene: TRBJ2-1; CDR3 DNA: TGTGCCAGCAGGGAGGAAACGGGGCAGTTCTTC; CDR3 protein: CASREETGQFF
clone size: -; D gene: -; V gene: TRBV6-5; J gene: TRBJ1-2; CDR3 DNA: TGTGCCATACCCACTCCGAATCGCATTTATGGCTACACCTTC; CDR3 protein: CAIPTPNRIYGYTF
clone size: -; D gene: -; V gene: TRBV6-5; J gene: TRBJ1-3; CDR3 DNA: TGTGCCAGCAGTCCCCAGGGCGGTGGAAACACCATATATTTT; CDR3 protein: CASSPQGGGNTIYF
clone size: few; D gene: TRBD2; V gene: TRBV2; J gene: TRBJ2-5; CDR3 DNA: TGTGCCAGCGGGACTAGCCGGGAGACCCAGTACTTC; CDR3 protein: CASGTSRETQYF
clone size: once; D gene: TRBD1; V gene: TRBV5-1; J gene: TRBJ2-2; CDR3 DNA: TGCGCCAGCAGACCGACAGGGGTAGAGACCGGGGAGCTGTTTTTT; CDR3 protein: CASRPTGVETGELFF
clone size: -; D gene: TRBD2; V gene: TRBV9; J gene: TRBJ2-5; CDR3 DNA: TGTGCCAGCAGCCCACGACTAGCGGGAGTAGAGACCCAGTACTTC; CDR3 protein: CASSPRLAGVETQYF
clone size: once; D gene: -; V gene: TRBV27; J gene: TRBJ1-2; CDR3 DNA: TGTGCCAGCAGTCCCTCCCGGGACTATGGCTACACCTTC; CDR3 protein: CASSPSRDYGYTF
clone size: -; D gene: -; V gene: TRBV28; J gene: TRBJ1-5; CDR3 DNA: TGTGCCAGCACCAGTCGAGGGGAGCCCCAGCATTTT; CDR3 protein: CASTSRGEPQHF
clone size: -; D gene: TRBD1; V gene: TRBV7-9; J gene: TRBJ1-4; CDR3 DNA: TGTGCCAGCAGCTTAGGGACAGGCCGACTGTTTTTT; CDR3 protein: CASSLGTGRLFF
clone size: once; D gene: -; V gene: TRBV4-2; J gene: TRBJ1-2; CDR3 DNA: TGTGCCAGCAGCCAAGATCGGGGGGTGGACTATGGCTACACCTTC; CDR3 protein: CASSQDRGVDYGYTF
clone size: -; D gene: TRBD1; V gene: TRBV29-1; J gene: TRBJ2-1; CDR3 DNA: TGCAGCGTTGAAGGTCACCGGGACAGGGGGAGGAATGAGCAGTTCTTC; CDR3 protein: CSVEGHRDRGRNEQFF
clone size: -; D gene: TRBD1; V gene: TRBV6-6; J gene: TRBJ2-7; CDR3 DNA: TGTGCCAGCAGTCGTAGGACAGGGGGTGCCTCCTACGAGCAGTACTTC; CDR3 protein: CASSRRTGGASYEQYF
clone size: -; D gene: -; V gene: TRBV2; J gene: TRBJ1-4; CDR3 DNA: TGTGCCAGCAGACCCCTTCGACGCTTTCAGGAAAAACTGTTTTTT; CDR3 protein: CASRPLRRFQEKLFF
clone size: -; D gene: TRBD1; V gene: TRBV28; J gene: TRBJ1-5; CDR3 DNA: TGTGCCAGCAGACAGACAGGGGTGAGCAATCAGCCCCAGCATTTT; CDR3 protein: CASRQTGVSNQPQHF
clone size: -; D gene: TRBD2; V gene: TRBV4-2; J gene: TRBJ2-1; CDR3 DNA: TGTGCCAGCAGCCAGAGACTAGCGGGAGTTGAAAATGAGCAGTTCTTC; CDR3 protein: CASSQRLAGVENEQFF
clone size: -; D gene: -; V gene: TRBV6-6; J gene: TRBJ2-3; CDR3 DNA: TGTGCCAGCAGTTACCCGCCAGATACGCAGTATTTT; CDR3 protein: CASSYPPDTQYF
clone size: -; D gene: -; V gene: TRBV25-1; J gene: TRBJ1-4; CDR3 DNA: TGTGCCAGCACAGACAATACAGATACTAATGAAAAACTGTTTTTT; CDR3 protein: CASTDNTDTNEKLFF
clone size: -; D gene: TRBD2; V gene: TRBV10-1; J gene: TRBJ2-2; CDR3 DNA: TGCGCCAGCAGTGGGGCTAGCGGGAGCAACACCGGGGAGCTGTTTTTT; CDR3 protein: CASSGASGSNTGELFF
clone size: -; D gene: -; V gene: TRBV9; J gene: TRBJ2-1; CDR3 DNA: TGTGCCAGCAGCGTAGGAATTAGCGCGGCCTACAATGAGCAGTTCTTC; CDR3 protein: CASSVGISAAYNEQFF
clone size: -; D gene: -; V gene: TRBV29-1; J gene: TRBJ2-3; CDR3 DNA: TGCAGCGTTTCCCTCACAGATACGCAGTATTTT; CDR3 protein: CSVSLTDTQYF
clone size: many; D gene: TRBD1; V gene: TRBV18; J gene: TRBJ1-4; CDR3 DNA: TGTGCCAGCTCGCGGGGACAGTCAACTAATGAAAAACTGTTTTTT; CDR3 protein: CASSRGQSTNEKLFF
clone size: -; D gene: -; V gene: TRBV6-1; J gene: TRBJ1-1; CDR3 DNA: TGTGCCAGCAGTGAATTCGGTGGTAGTGGCACTGAAGCTTTCTTT; CDR3 protein: CASSEFGGSGTEAFF
clone size: -; D gene: TRBD1; V gene: TRBV7-2; J gene: TRBJ1-4; CDR3 DNA: TGTGCCAGCAGCTGGGACAGGGGGGGGGAAAAACTGTTTTTT; CDR3 protein: CASSWDRGGEKLFF
clone size: -; D gene: -; V gene: TRBV7-3; J gene: TRBJ2-2; CDR3 DNA: TGTGCCAGCAGCTTAGTGGCAGGCGGGGAGCTGTTTTTT; CDR3 protein: CASSLVAGGELFF